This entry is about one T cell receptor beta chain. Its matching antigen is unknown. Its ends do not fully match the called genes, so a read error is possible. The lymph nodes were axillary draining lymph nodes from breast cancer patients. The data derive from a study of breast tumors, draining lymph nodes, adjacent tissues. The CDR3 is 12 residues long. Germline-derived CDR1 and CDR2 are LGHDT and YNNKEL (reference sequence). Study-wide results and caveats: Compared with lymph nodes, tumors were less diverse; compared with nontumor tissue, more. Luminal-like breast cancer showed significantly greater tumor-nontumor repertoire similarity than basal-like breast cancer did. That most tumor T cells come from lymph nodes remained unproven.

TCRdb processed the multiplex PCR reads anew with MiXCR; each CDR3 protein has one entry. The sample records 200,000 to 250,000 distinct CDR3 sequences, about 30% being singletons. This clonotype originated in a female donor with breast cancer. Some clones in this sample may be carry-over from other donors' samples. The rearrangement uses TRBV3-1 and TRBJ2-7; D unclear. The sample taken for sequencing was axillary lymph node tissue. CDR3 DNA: TGTACCAGCAGCCAAGCTGAGTACGAGCAGTACTTC. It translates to CTSSQAEYEQYF.